This T cell receptor beta chain was obtained from a study of T cell repertoires in ileal Crohn's disease. Whole-study findings and limits: Sorted CD8 T cells held more high-frequency clones than CD4. Postoperative endoscopy occurred within one year, median about 6.9 months. Clonality above 26.8% at surgery always came with endoscopic recurrence.

Time point of the sample: neoterminal ileum biopsy at postoperative endoscopy, about 6 months after surgery. The V and J ends lost 5 bases and 0 bases respectively, with 20 bases between them. The CDR3 has 17 amino acids. The germline V gene has CDR1 SGHAT and CDR2 FQNNGV. With respect to this clone: Its antigen is not identified.

Libraries were prepared by immunoSEQ multiplex PCR; TCRdb keeps only in-frame clonotypes and omits some of them. The table lists 9,500 to 11,000 clones, over 60% of them singletons. The clonotype was recovered from an adult with Crohn's disease. Sequenced sample: ileal tissue. The V call is TRBV11-2, the J call TRBJ2-7; tentatively, D is TRBD1 (6 bases). In DNA, the CDR3 is TGTGCCAGCAGCCAACGTGGGGCAGGGGCAAGCTCCTACGAGCAGTACTTC. This gives the protein CASSQRGAGASSYEQYF.